This T cell receptor beta chain is drawn from a study of OX40 agonist ivuxolimab in advanced cancers. Study-level background: Dosing consisted of intravenous ivuxolimab at 0.01 to 10 mg/kg every 2 weeks. The diagnoses of dose-escalation patients were hepatocellular carcinoma, melanoma, renal cell or head and neck cancer.

There are 14 residues in the CDR3. V dropped 2 bases and J dropped 4; count of bases not matched to a gene: 4. Per the germline V gene, CDR1 is SQVTM and CDR2 is ANQGSEA. Assay used: immunoSEQ multiplex PCR; TCRdb lists only in-frame clones, some missing. The sample lists 83,000 or so clones; 90% to 95% were seen once. A remark on this clone: Its antigen is as yet unknown.

Findings and limits, study-wide: Compared with others, partial responders at 0.1-3.0 mg/kg displayed clonal expansion among the lowest.

The chain employs TRBV29-1 and TRBJ2-3, with TRBD1 identical over 9 bases. Sequenced material: CD4+ or CD8+ T cells sorted from blood, taken in a trial of the OX40 agonist ivuxolimab. The sequence came from an adult with an advanced solid tumor such as melanoma, head and neck, liver or kidney cancer. CDR3 sequence (DNA): TGCAGCGTTGAATCCGGGACAGGGTCAGATACGCAGTATTTT. As protein: CSVESGTGSDTQYF.